What follows are 2 T cell receptor beta chains derived from one specimen sequenced in a study of shared clonotypes between healthy human individuals. Libraries were prepared by immunoSEQ multiplex PCR; TCRdb keeps only in-frame clonotypes and omits some of them. The sample carries about 580,000 clones, 98% recorded once. CD45RO-negative, CCR7-positively selected cells formed the naive CD8 fraction, excluding terminally differentiated effector memory CD45RA+ cells. Material: naive CD8+ T cells sorted from blood. All receptors come from a man aged 25 to 40 in good health.

The rearrangement links TRBV9 to TRBJ2-1, with 13 bases identical to TRBD2. The junction had 3 bases not matched to a gene; V was cut back by 4 bases and J by 2 bases. The CDR3 totals 16 residues. Germline CDR1 SGDLS, CDR2 YYNGEE. The CDR3 sequence: CASSRGTSGTYNEQFF. CDR3 in DNA: TGTGCCAGCAGCAGAGGGACTAGCGGGACCTACAATGAGCAGTTCTTC.

V and J are TRBV14 and TRBJ1-1; perhaps TRBD1 as D (5 bases). Trimming pared 7 bases from V and 3 bases from J, leaving 15 bases between. The CDR3 sequence is 14 residues long. Germline assignment: CDR1 SGHDN and CDR2 FVKESK. This CDR3 is CASTPRGGDTEAFF. The CDR3 coding sequence is TGTGCCAGCACCCCAAGGGGAGGGGACACTGAAGCTTTCTTT. Full variable domain (remainder filled in from reference TRBV14 and TRBJ1-1): EAGVTQFPSHSVIEKGQTVTLRCDPISGHDNLYWYRRVMGKEIKFLLHFVKESKQDESGMPNNRFLAERTGGTYSTLKVQPAELEDSGVYFCASTPRGGDTEAFFGQGTRLTVV.